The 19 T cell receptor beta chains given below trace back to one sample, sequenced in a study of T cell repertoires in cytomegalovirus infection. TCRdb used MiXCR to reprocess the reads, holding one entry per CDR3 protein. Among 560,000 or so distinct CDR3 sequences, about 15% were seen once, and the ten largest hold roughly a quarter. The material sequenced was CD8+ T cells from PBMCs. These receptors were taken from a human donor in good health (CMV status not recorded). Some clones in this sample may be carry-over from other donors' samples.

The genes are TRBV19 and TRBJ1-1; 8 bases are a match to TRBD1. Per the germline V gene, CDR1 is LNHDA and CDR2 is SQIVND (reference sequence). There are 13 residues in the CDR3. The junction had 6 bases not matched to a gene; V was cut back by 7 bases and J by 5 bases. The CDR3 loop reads CASTSGGYTEAFF. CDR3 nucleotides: TGTGCCAGTACATCAGGGGGCTATACTGAAGCTTTCTTT.

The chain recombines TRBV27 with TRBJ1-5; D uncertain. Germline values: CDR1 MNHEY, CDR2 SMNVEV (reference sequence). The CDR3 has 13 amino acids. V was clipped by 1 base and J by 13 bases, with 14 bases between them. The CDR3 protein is CASSLFKDRPQHF. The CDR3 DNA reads TGTGCCAGCAGTTTATTTAAAGACCGCCCTCAGCATTTT.

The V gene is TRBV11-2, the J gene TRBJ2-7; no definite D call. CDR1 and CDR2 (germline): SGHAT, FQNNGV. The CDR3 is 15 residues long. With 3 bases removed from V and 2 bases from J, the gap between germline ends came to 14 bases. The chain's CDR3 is CASSFDSIQAYEQYF. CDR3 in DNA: TGTGCCAGCAGCTTCGACTCGATTCAGGCCTACGAGCAGTACTTC.

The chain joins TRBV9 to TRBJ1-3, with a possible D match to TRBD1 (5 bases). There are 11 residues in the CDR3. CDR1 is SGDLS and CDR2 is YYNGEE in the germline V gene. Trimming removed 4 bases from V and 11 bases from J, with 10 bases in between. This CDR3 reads CASSSQGAIYF. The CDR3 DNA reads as TGTGCCAGCAGCTCCCAGGGCGCCATATATTTT.

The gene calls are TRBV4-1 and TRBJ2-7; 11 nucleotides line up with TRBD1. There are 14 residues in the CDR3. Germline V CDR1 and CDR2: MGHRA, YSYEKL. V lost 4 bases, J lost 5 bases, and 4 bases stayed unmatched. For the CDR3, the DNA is TGCGCCAGCAGCCGCGGACAGGGGGCGGACGAGCAGTACTTC. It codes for CASSRGQGADEQYF.

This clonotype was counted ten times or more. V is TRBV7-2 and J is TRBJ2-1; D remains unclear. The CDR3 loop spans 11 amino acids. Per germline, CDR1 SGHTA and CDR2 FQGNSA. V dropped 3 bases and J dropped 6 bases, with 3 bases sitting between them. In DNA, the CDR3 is TGTGCCAGCAGCTTCAGCAATGAGCAGTTCTTC. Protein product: CASSFSNEQFF.

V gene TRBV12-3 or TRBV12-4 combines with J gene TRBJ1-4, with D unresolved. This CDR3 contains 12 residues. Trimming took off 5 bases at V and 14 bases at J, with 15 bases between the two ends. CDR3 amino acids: CASSPTMFWLFF. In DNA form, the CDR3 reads TGTGCCAGCAGTCCGACCATGTTTTGGCTGTTTTTT.

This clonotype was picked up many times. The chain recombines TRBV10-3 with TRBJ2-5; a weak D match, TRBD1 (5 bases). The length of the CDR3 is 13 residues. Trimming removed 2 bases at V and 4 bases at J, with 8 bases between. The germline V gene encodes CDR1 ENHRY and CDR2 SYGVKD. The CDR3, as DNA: TGTGCCATCAGTGAGAAGGGGCGAGAGACCCAGTACTTC. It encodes CAISEKGRETQYF.

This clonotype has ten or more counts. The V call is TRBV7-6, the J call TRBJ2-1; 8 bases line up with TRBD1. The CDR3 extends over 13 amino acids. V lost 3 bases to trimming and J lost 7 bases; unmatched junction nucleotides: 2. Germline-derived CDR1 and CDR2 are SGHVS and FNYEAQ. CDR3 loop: CASSLGQANEQFF. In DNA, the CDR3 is TGTGCCAGCAGCTTGGGACAGGCGAATGAGCAGTTCTTC. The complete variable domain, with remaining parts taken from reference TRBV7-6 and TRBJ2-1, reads GAGVSQSPRYKVTKRGQDVALRCDPISGHVSLYWYRQALGQGPEFLTYFNYEAQQDKSGLPNDRFSAERPEGSISTLTIQRTEQRDSAMYRCASSLGQANEQFFGPGTRLTVL.

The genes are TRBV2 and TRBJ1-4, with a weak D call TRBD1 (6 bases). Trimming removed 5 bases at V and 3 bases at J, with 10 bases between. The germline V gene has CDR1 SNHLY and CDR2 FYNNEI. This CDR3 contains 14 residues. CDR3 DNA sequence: TGTGCCAGCAGTTACAGGGCTGCTAATGAAAAACTGTTTTTT. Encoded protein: CASSYRAANEKLFF.

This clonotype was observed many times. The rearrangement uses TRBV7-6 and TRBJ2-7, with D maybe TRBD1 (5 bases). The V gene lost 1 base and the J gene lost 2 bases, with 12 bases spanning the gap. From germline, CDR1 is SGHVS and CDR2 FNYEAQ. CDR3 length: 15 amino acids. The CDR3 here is CASSLGGARTYEQYF. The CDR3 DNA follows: TGTGCCAGCAGCTTAGGTGGGGCTAGAACCTACGAGCAGTACTTC.

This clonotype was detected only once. This CDR3 reads CASSESRDSRNQPQHF. As DNA, the CDR3 is TGCGCCAGCAGTGAGTCCAGGGACAGCCGCAATCAGCCCCAGCATTTT. The rearrangement uses TRBV10-2 and TRBJ1-5, with 7 bases fitting TRBD1. Germline V CDR1 and CDR2: WSHSY, SAAADI. J lost 2 bases, V lost 0 bases, and 4 bases had no gene match. CDR3 size: 16 residues.

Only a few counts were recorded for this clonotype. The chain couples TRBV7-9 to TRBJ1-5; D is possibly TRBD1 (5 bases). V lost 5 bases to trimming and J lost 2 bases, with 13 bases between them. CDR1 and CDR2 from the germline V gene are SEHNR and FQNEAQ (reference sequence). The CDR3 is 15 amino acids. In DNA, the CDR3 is TGTGCCAGCAGCCCCGGGACGGTCCGCAATCAGCCCCAGCATTTT. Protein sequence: CASSPGTVRNQPQHF. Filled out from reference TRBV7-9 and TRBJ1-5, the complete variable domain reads DTGVSQNPRHKITKRGQNVTFRCDPISEHNRLYWYRQTLGQGPEFLTYFQNEAQLEKSRLLSDRFSAERPKGSFSTLEIQRTEQGDSAMYLCASSPGTVRNQPQHFGDGTRLSIL.

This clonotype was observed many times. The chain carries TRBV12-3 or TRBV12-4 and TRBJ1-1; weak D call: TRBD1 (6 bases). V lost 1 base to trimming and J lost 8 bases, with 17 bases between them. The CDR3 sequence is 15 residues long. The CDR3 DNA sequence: TGTGCCAGCAGTTTAGTGGGGGGGCATCGAGGAGAAGCTTTCTTT. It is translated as CASSLVGGHRGEAFF.

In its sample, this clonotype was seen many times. CDR3 loop: CASSLGSGRAQEQYF. The CDR3 DNA follows: TGTGCCAGCAGCTTAGGAAGCGGGAGGGCCCAAGAGCAGTACTTC. This chain uses TRBV7-2 with TRBJ2-7; 10 bases line up with TRBD2. The CDR3 totals 15 residues. The junction had 7 bases not matched to a gene; V was cut back by 1 base and J by 7 bases. The germline V gene encodes CDR1 SGHTA and CDR2 FQGNSA.

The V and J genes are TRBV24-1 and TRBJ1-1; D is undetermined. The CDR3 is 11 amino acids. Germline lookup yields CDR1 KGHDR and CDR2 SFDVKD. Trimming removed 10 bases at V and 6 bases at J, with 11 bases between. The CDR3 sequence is CATQAGSEAFF. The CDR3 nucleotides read TGTGCCACTCAAGCGGGTTCTGAAGCTTTCTTT.

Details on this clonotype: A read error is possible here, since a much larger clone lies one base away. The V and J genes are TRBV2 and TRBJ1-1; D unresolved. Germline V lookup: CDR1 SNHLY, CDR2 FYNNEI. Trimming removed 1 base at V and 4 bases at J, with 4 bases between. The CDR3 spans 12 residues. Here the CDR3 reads CASSEDTTEAFF. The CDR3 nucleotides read TGTGCCAGCAGTGAAGACACCACTGAAGCTTTCTTT. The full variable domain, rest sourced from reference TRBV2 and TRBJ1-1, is EPEVTQTPSHQVTQMGQEVILRCVPISNHLYFYWYRQILGQKVEFLVSFYNNEISEKSEIFDDQFSVERPDGSNFTLKIRSTKLEDSAMYFCASSEDTTEAFFGQGTRLTVV.

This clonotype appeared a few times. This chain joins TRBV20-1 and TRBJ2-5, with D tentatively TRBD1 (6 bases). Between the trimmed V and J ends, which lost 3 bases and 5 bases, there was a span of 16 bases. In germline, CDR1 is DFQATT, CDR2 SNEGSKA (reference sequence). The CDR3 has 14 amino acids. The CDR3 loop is CSARPMGAQETQYF. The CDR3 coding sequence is TGCAGTGCTAGGCCAATGGGGGCGCAGGAGACCCAGTACTTC.

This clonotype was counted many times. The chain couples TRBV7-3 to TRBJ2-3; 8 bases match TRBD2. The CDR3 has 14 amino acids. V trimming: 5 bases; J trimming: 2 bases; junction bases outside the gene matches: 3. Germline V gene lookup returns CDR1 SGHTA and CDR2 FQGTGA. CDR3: CASSVSGATDTQYF. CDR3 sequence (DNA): TGTGCCAGCAGCGTTAGCGGGGCCACAGATACGCAGTATTTT.